This record looks at one T cell receptor (beta chain) sequence and its context. The data belong to a study of blood T cell repertoires in COVID-19. On the study more broadly: From T cells, B-cell-depleted T cells, or PBMCs came the material, which was cDNA or gDNA.

The CDR3 is 17 amino acids. V dropped 1 base and J dropped 5; count of bases not matched to a gene: 7. Germline V gene lookup returns CDR1 SGHTA and CDR2 FQGTGA. Original processing notes: Reference gene primer amplification in the assay estimated nucleated cell counts. Profiled with immunoSEQ multiplex PCR; TCRdb holds only in-frame clones, not every one. V and J calls and clone size follow that table, whereas D and trimming were derived from the DNA. Of 380,000 or so clones listed, roughly 90% are singletons. The genes are TRBV7-3 and TRBJ2-1; 11 nucleotides match TRBD1. The clonotype originates from a man aged 35 to 55 with acute or convalescent COVID-19. Sequences were obtained from peripheral blood. CDR3 region: CASSLIGGQGVNNEQFF. As DNA, the CDR3 is TGTGCCAGCAGCTTAATAGGGGGACAGGGGGTTAACAATGAGCAGTTCTTC.